This T cell receptor (beta chain) was found in a study of blood T cell repertoires in COVID-19. The table lists this clone with a count of one. Assay: immunoSEQ multiplex PCR; the TCRdb copy retains only in-frame clones and omits some. The sample has about 300,000 clones; around 86% are singletons. The germline V gene has CDR1 LGHDT and CDR2 YNNKEL (reference sequence). This CDR3 comprises 14 residues. V dropped 1 base and J dropped 2 bases, with 8 bases sitting between them. This sequence originates from a woman in her thirties or forties who had recovered from COVID-19. The chain joins TRBV3-1 (or the pseudogene TRBV3-2) to TRBJ1-1; D unresolved. The sample comprised PBMCs or T cells enriched from blood (not recorded which). CDR3 in DNA: TGTGCCAGCAGCCAAGTCACAGTTAACACTGAAGCTTTCTTT. Its translation: CASSQVTVNTEAFF.